The present TCR beta chain was sequenced within a study of cytomegalovirus exposure and HLA in healthy donors. For the study at large: The approximately 710 first-cohort repertoires and the 130 or so validation repertoires shared the same platform, a later analysis reported.

Separate from the roughly 700-subject first cohort was the approximately 110-subject validation cohort, to which the donors belonged. Here immunoSEQ multiplex PCR was the method, and the copy in TCRdb shows in-frame clones only, minus some. The table shows 250,000 to 300,000 clones, with 80% to 90% occurring only once. Germline V lookup: CDR1 SQVTM, CDR2 ANQGSEA. V lost 2 bases, J lost 4 bases, and 12 bases lay in between. This CDR3 spans 13 amino acids. As regards this clone: Its antigen remains unidentified.

Study results and caveats: Most TCR sequences were rare, but some public TCRs occurred in many donors. Reported results showed that the classifier diagnosed cytomegalovirus status with high specificity and sensitivity.

The sequenced material came from PBMCs. The source is a young woman in good health and CMV-seronegative. The V call is TRBV29-1, the J call TRBJ2-7; a possible D gene is TRBD1 (6 bases). CDR3 loop: CSVETGYTYEQYF. The CDR3 DNA reads TGCAGCGTTGAAACAGGGTACACATACGAGCAGTACTTC.